This is a list of T cell receptor beta chains from one sample in a study of Ad26.COV2.S vaccination and SARS-CoV-2 variants. Method: immunoSEQ multiplex PCR; TCRdb's copy keeps in-frame clones and lacks some. Among 380,000 or so clones listed, approximately 86% were seen once. Here the sequenced sample was peripheral blood, taken in a trial of Ad26.COV2.S vaccine versus placebo. These receptor sequences come from a person aged 18-60 years who received the Ad26.COV2.S COVID-19 vaccine or a placebo. Each CDR3 is given with its conserved first and last residue.

>TRBV30|TRBJ2-1
CAWTSPLAGGLSSYNEQFF
>TRBV28|TRBJ1-2
CASSLVTGAGYTF
>TRBV28|TRBJ2-7
CARWDSFYEQYF
>TRBV28|TRBJ1-2
CASSPRAYGYTF
>TRBV28|TRBJ1-2
CASSLRNYGYTF
>TRBV29-1|TRBJ2-5
CSVGQGRETQYF
>TRBV19|TRBJ1-3
CASSISSGNTIYF
>TRBV28|TRBJ1-3
CASSPGTGFGNTIYF
>TRBV5-1|TRBJ2-1
CASSEGLAGGRSNEQFF
>TRBV7-9|TRBJ1-5
CASSLGGDQPQHF
>TRBV9|TRBJ2-5
CASSVGGSRETQYF
>TRBV19|TRBJ2-1
CASSPSSYNEQFF
>TRBV14|TRBJ2-3
CASSPPLRGPTDTQYF
>TRBV9|TRBJ2-5
CASSAGGREETQYF
>TRBV19|TRBJ2-6
CASSGTSGANVLTF
>TRBV6-6|TRBJ1-6
CASSPGTPNSPLHF
>TRBV5-1|TRBJ2-7
CASSLGGREGAQYF
>TRBV28|TRBJ2-1
CASTPSGGAGNEQFF
>TRBV12-3/TRBV12-4|TRBJ2-2
CASSWTAGELFF
>TRBV5-1|TRBJ1-2
CASSLEQGTHGYTF
>TRBV5-1|TRBJ1-1
CASSSGDRTTTEAFF
>TRBV5-1|TRBJ2-4
CASSLELGFAIQYF
>TRBV6-2/TRBV6-3|TRBJ1-1
CASSYGTTNTEAFF
>TRBV10-3|TRBJ1-5
CAISEALGRQPNSNQPQHF
>TRBV4-2|TRBJ1-6
CASSQEESGVPLHF
>TRBV2|TRBJ2-2
CASRGQGNTGELFF
>TRBV5-1|TRBJ1-1
CASSPLTLYVTEAFF
>TRBV29-1|TRBJ1-1
CSVEKRRGDTEAFF
>TRBV4-3|TRBJ2-1
CASSQDKGRWNEQFF
>TRBV7-2|TRBJ2-1
CASSPSGMEGNEQFF
>TRBV28|TRBJ2-1
CASSPIRLRAGDDNEQFF
>TRBV3-1/TRBV3-2|TRBJ1-5
CASSPSRGQPQHF
>TRBV5-1|TRBJ2-3
CASSLSGLGTDTQYF
>TRBV28|TRBJ2-3
CASSLLAGGLPSTDTQYF
>TRBV27|TRBJ2-1
CASSLQEGAHNEQFF